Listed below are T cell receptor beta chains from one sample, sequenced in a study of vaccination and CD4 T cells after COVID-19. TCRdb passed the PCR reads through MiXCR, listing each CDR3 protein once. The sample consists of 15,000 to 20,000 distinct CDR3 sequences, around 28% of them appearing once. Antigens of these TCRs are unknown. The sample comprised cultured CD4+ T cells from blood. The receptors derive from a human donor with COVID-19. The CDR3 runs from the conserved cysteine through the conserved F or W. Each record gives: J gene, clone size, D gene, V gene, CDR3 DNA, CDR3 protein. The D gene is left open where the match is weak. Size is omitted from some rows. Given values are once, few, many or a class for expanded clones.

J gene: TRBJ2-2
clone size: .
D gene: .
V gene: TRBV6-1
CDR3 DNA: TGTGCCATCCGGCCTACCCTAACGAACACCGGGGAGCTGTTTTTT
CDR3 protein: CAIRPTLTNTGELFF

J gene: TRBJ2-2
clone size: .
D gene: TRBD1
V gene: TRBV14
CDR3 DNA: TGTGCCAGCAGCCAAACAGGGGCGCGTGCCGGGGAGCTGTTTTTT
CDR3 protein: CASSQTGARAGELFF

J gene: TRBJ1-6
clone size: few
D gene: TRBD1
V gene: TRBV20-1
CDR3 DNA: TGCAGTGCTAGACCTCAGGGGGCAGCAAATAATTCACCCCTCCACTTT
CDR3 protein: CSARPQGAANNSPLHF

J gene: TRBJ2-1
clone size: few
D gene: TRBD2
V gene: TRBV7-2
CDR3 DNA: TGTGCCAGCAGCTCGGGGGGGCCTAGGAATGAGCAGTTCTTC
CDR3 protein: CASSSGGPRNEQFF

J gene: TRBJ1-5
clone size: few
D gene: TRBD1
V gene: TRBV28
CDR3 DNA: TGTGCCAGCAGCCTCATGACAGGGAGAATTCAGCCCCAGCATTTT
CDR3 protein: CASSLMTGRIQPQHF

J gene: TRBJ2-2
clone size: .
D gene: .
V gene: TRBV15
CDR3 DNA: TGTGTCACCAGCAGAGATCCCACCGGGGAGCTGTTTTTT
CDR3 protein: CVTSRDPTGELFF

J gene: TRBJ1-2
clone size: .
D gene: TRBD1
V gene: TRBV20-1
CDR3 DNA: TGCAGTGCTAGCTCCACTCCGGGACAGGGGATATATGGCTACACCTTC
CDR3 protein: CSASSTPGQGIYGYTF

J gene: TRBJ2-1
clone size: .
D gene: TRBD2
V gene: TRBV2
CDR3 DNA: TGTGCCAGCAGTGAAGCTCAGCGGGGGGCCACATACGATGAGCAGTTCTTC
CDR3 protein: CASSEAQRGATYDEQFF

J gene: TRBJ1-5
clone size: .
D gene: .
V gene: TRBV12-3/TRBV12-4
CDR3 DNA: TGTGCCAGCAGCCCGGACCAAAAAAGCAATCAGCCCCAGCATTTT
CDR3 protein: CASSPDQKSNQPQHF

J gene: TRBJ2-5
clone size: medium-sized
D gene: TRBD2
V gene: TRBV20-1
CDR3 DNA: TGCAGTGCTGGCCCTAGCGGGGGGGTACAAGAGACCCAGTACTTC
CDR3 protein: CSAGPSGGVQETQYF

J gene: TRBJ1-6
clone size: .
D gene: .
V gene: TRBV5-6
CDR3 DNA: TGTGCCAGCAGCCTTGCCCGGAGCCTTTATTCACCCCTCCACTTT
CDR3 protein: CASSLARSLYSPLHF

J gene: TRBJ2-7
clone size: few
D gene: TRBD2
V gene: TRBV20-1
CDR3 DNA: TGCAGTGCTAGAGATCGACTAGCGGGAGGTTACGAGCAGTACTTC
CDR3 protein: CSARDRLAGGYEQYF

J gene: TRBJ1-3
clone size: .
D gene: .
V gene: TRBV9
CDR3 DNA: TGTGCCAGCAGCCCTGGTCGAAACACCATATATTTT
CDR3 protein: CASSPGRNTIYF

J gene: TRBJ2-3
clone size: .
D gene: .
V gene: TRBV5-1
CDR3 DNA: TGCGCCAGCAGCGCAGACCAGGGGAGCACAGATACGCAGTATTTT
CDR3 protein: CASSADQGSTDTQYF

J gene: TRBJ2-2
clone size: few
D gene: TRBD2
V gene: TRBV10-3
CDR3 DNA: TGTGCCGCCAGAGGTCGGGGGGTGAACACCGGGGAGCTGTTTTTT
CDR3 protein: CAARGRGVNTGELFF

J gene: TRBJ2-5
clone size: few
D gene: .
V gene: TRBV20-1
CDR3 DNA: TGCAGTGCTAGAGTCGGGGAGACCCAGTACTTC
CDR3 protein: CSARVGETQYF

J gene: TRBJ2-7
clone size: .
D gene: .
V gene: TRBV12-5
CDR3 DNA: TGTGCTAGTGGTTTGGCACGACAGTTCCACGAGCAGTACTTC
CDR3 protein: CASGLARQFHEQYF

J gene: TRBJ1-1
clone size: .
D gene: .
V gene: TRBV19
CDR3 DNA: TGTGCCAGTAGTATGGGCGGGAGCGGACGTTTTAACACTGAAGCTTTCTTT
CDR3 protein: CASSMGGSGRFNTEAFF

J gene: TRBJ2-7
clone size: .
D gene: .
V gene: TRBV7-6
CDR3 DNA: TGTGCCAGCAGCTTAGTCCCTAGGGGATCCTACGAGCAGTACTTC
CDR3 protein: CASSLVPRGSYEQYF

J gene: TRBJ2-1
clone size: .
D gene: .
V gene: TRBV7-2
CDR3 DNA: TGTGCCAGCAGCTTAGATGGCTCCCCCTACAATGAGCAGTTCTTC
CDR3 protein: CASSLDGSPYNEQFF

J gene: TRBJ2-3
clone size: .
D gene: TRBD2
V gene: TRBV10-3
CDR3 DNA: TGTGCCATCAGAAAACTAGCGGGGGACACAGATACGCAGTATTTT
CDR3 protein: CAIRKLAGDTDTQYF

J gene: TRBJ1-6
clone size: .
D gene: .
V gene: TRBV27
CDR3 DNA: TGTGCCAGCAGTTTATGGTCCGGGCAGGAGCTCGCTTCACCCCTCCACTTT
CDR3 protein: CASSLWSGQELASPLHF

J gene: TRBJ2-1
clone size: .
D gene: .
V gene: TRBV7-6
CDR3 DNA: TGTGCCAGCAGCCTTAATAATGAGCAGTTCTTC
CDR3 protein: CASSLNNEQFF

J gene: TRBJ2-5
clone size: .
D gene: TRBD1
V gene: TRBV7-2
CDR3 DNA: TGTGCCAGCAGCACCTTCGGACAGGGGGCGAAGACCCAGTACTTC
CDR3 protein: CASSTFGQGAKTQYF

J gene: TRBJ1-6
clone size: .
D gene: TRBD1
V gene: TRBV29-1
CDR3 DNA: TGCAGCGGACGGGACAGGGAGCATAATTCACCCCTCCACTTT
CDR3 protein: CSGRDREHNSPLHF

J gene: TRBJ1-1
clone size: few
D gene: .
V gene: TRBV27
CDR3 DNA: TGTGCCAGCAGTTTATCCGGCTTAAGGGGGTTGGGCACTGAAGCTTTCTTT
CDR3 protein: CASSLSGLRGLGTEAFF

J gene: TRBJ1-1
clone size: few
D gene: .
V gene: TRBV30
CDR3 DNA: TGTGCCTGGAGTGGGGGTCGGGGAAAGAACACTGAAGCTTTCTTT
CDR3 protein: CAWSGGRGKNTEAFF

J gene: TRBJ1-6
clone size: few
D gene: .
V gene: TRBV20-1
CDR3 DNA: TGCAGTGCTAGAGAAGGGGATATTTCACCCCTCCACTTT
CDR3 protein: CSAREGDISPLHF

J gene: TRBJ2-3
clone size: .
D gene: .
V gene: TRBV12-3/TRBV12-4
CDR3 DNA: TGTGCCAGCAGGTCGGACGGAGACACAGATACGCAGTATTTT
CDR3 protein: CASRSDGDTDTQYF

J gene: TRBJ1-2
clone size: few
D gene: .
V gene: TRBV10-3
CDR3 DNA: TGTGCCATCAGTGAGTCGAAAGATTATGGCTACACCTTC
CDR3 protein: CAISESKDYGYTF

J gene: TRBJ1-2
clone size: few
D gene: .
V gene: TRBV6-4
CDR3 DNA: TGTGCCACATCGGCCTCCGATTATGGCTACACCTTC
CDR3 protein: CATSASDYGYTF

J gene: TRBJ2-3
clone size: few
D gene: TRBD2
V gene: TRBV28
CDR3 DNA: TGTGCCACGACAAAAGCGGGGAGCACAGATACGCAGTATTTT
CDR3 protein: CATTKAGSTDTQYF

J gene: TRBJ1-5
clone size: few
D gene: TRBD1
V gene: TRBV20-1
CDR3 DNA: TGCAGTGCTAAAGACAGGGTCGCCAATCAGCCCCAGCATTTT
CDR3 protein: CSAKDRVANQPQHF

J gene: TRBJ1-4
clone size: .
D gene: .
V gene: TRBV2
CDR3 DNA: TGTGCCAGCAGCAACAGGGATTTTAACGAAAAACTGTTTTTT
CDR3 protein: CASSNRDFNEKLFF

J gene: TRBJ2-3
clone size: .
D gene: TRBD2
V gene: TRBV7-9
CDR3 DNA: TGTGCCAGCAGCTTAAACGGGGGGAAAGATACGCAGTATTTT
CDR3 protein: CASSLNGGKDTQYF

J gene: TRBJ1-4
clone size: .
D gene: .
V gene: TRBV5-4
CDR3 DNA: TGTGCCAGCAGCTTCGGGACGGCAAATGAAAAACTGTTTTTT
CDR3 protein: CASSFGTANEKLFF

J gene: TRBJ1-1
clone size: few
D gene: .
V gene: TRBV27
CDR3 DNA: TGTGCCAGCAGTTTCCTGGGAACTGAAGCTTTCTTT
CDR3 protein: CASSFLGTEAFF

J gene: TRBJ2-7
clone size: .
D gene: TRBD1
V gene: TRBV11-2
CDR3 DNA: TGTGCCAGCAGGCGGACAGGTCGGGAGCAGTACTTC
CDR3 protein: CASRRTGREQYF

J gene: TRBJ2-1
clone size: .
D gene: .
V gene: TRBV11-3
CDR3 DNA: TGTGCCAGCAGCACAAGGACACCGAGCTCCTACAATGAGCAGTTCTTC
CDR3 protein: CASSTRTPSSYNEQFF

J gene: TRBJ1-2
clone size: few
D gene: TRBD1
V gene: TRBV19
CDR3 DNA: TGTGCCAGTAGTGGGGACAGGGCCTATGGCTACACCTTC
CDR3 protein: CASSGDRAYGYTF

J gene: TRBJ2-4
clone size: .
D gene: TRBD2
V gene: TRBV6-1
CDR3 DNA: TGTGCCAGCCCGATAATTGGGGGGGACTCCATTCAGTACTTC
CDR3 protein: CASPIIGGDSIQYF

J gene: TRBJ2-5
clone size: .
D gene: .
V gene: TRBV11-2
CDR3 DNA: TGTGCCAGCAGCTTGAACTGGAGGGGTGTGGAGACCCAGTACTTC
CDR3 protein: CASSLNWRGVETQYF

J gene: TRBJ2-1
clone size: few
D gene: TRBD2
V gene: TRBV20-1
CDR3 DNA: TGCAGCGGCACTAGCGGGGATGTGAGGGATGAGCAGTTCTTC
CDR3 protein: CSGTSGDVRDEQFF

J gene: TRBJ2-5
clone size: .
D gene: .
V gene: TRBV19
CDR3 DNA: TGTGCCAGTAGCACCTGGACGGGACAAGAGACCCAGTACTTC
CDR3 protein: CASSTWTGQETQYF

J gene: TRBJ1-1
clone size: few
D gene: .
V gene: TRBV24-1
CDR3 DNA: TGTGCCACCAGTGAGAACACTGAAGCTTTCTTT
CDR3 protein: CATSENTEAFF

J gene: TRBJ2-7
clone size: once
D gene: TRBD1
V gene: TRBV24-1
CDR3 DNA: TGTGCCACCAGTGATGGAGACAGGGACGGATACGAGCAGTACTTC
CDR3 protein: CATSDGDRDGYEQYF

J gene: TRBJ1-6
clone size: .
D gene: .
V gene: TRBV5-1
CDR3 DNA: TGCGCCAGCAGCTTGAGCAGTTCGGGTATCAATTCACCCCTCCACTTT
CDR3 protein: CASSLSSSGINSPLHF

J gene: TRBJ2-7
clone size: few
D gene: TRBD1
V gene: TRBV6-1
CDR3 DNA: TGTGCCAGCAGTCTCGACAGGGCCTCCTACGAGCAGTACTTC
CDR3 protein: CASSLDRASYEQYF

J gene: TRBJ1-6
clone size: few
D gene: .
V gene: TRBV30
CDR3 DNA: TGTGCCTGGGGGGATAGAGATAATTCACCCCTCCACTTT
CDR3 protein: CAWGDRDNSPLHF

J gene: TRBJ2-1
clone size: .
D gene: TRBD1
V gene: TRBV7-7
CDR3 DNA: TGTGCTAGCAGCTCTGGGACAGGGAGGGTGAATGAGCAGTTCTTC
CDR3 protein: CASSSGTGRVNEQFF

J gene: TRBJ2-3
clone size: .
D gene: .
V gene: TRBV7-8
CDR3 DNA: TGTGCCAGCAGCCCCCACACAGATACGCAGTATTTT
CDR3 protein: CASSPHTDTQYF

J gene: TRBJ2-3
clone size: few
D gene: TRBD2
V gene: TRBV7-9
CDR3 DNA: TGTGCCAGCAGTCGCTCCGGGACTAGCGGTATCACTAGCACAGATACGCAGTATTTT
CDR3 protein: CASSRSGTSGITSTDTQYF

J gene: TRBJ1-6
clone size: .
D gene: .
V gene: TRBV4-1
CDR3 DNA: TGCGCCAGCAGCCAACAATTAAGCTCCTATAATTCACCCCTCCACTTT
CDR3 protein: CASSQQLSSYNSPLHF